A selection of T cell receptor beta chains follows, all from one sample in a study of blood T cell repertoires in COVID-19. Measured with immunoSEQ multiplex PCR; TCRdb has only the in-frame clones, and not every one. This table holds roughly 140,000 clones, approximately 80% found once. What was sequenced was peripheral blood. All receptors come from a man in his 60s with active or convalescent COVID-19. The CDR3 runs from the conserved cysteine through the conserved F or W. Each record gives: clone size, CDR3 length, V gene, J gene, D gene, CDR3 DNA, CDR3 protein. D genes are given only for firm matches. Clone size is shown for a subset of rows, as once, few, many or a class of expanded clone.

once,13,TRBV18,TRBJ1-1,TRBD1,TGTGCCAGCTCACCACAGGGACAGGGGATGGCTTTCTTT,CASSPQGQGMAFF
.,14,TRBV7-9,TRBJ2-2,.,TGTGCCAGCAGCCTAGACACTGGAGGCGGGGAGCTGTTTTTT,CASSLDTGGGELFF
.,15,TRBV25-1,TRBJ2-3,TRBD2,TGTGCCAGCAGTCCCCACGGCGGGAGTAAGGATACGCAGTATTTT,CASSPHGGSKDTQYF
.,12,TRBV19,TRBJ1-2,TRBD1,TGTGCCAGTGGGACAGGGATGTATGGCTACACCTTC,CASGTGMYGYTF
.,16,TRBV28,TRBJ2-7,TRBD2,TGTGCCAGCAGTTTATCCGATTTAGCGGGGAGAGGGGAGCAGTACTTC,CASSLSDLAGRGEQYF
.,15,TRBV7-2,TRBJ2-1,TRBD2,TGTGCCAGCAGTCAAGCGGGGAGCTCCTACAATGAGCAGTTCTTC,CASSQAGSSYNEQFF
few,16,TRBV19,TRBJ1-5,.,TGTGCCAGTAGTAGGACCTCGGGGGGTAGCAATCAGCCCCAGCATTTT,CASSRTSGGSNQPQHF
.,15,TRBV6-2/TRBV6-3,TRBJ2-1,.,TGTGCCAGCAGTTACTCTTCCTTTGGGCCCGATGAGCAGTTCTTC,CASSYSSFGPDEQFF
.,13,TRBV28,TRBJ2-7,.,TGTGCCATCCGGGACACTGTTACCTACGAGCAGTACTTC,CAIRDTVTYEQYF
.,14,TRBV3-1/TRBV3-2,TRBJ1-1,.,TGTGCCAGCAGCCAAGACTCAGGGATGACTGAAGCTTTCTTT,CASSQDSGMTEAFF
.,14,TRBV11-2,TRBJ2-3,TRBD2,TGTGCCAGCAGCGGGGGGGACTACGGAGATACGCAGTATTTT,CASSGGDYGDTQYF
.,15,TRBV18,TRBJ2-7,.,TGTGCCAGCTCACCACTCGGCCGGGGGTCGGCCGAGCAGTACTTC,CASSPLGRGSAEQYF
.,15,TRBV7-2,TRBJ2-1,TRBD2,TGTGCCAGCAGCCAAGGACTAGCGACCCGGGGTGAGCAGTTCTTC,CASSQGLATRGEQFF
.,15,TRBV11-3,TRBJ2-1,.,TGTGCCAGCAGCTTAGGACAGGACGGGTACAATGAGCAGTTCTTC,CASSLGQDGYNEQFF
once,15,TRBV7-9,TRBJ2-5,.,TGTGCCAGCAGCTTACCGACCGGACAGAGAGAGACCCAGTACTTC,CASSLPTGQRETQYF
.,14,TRBV13,TRBJ1-2,TRBD1,TGTGCCAGCAGCTTGGCAGGGGGCGGGTTGGGCTACACCTTC,CASSLAGGGLGYTF
few,15,TRBV6-2/TRBV6-3,TRBJ2-2,TRBD1,TGTGCCAGCAGTTACGGGACAGGGAGGACCGGGGAGCTGTTTTTT,CASSYGTGRTGELFF
.,12,TRBV3-1/TRBV3-2,TRBJ1-5,.,TGTGCCAGCAGCTACAGGGATCAGCCCCAGCATTTT,CASSYRDQPQHF
.,17,TRBV11-2,TRBJ2-7,TRBD2,TGTGCCAGCAGCTTAGAGGCTGGGACTAGTGGGAGGTACGAGCAGTACTTC,CASSLEAGTSGRYEQYF
.,13,TRBV11-3,TRBJ2-7,.,TGTGCCAGCACCTCCCGGGAAGTCAACGAGCAGTACTTC,CASTSREVNEQYF
.,15,TRBV7-8,TRBJ2-5,TRBD1,TGTGCCAGCAGCCCCGAGGGGGACAGGGAAGAGACCCAGTACTTC,CASSPEGDREETQYF
.,15,TRBV20-1,TRBJ1-2,.,TGCAGTGCTAGTGACCCTCCGAGGCTTCCGTATGGCTACACCTTC,CSASDPPRLPYGYTF
.,16,TRBV7-2,TRBJ1-3,TRBD1,TGTGCCAGCAGCCCTCAGGGGGCGCCGGGTGGAAACACCATATATTTT,CASSPQGAPGGNTIYF
.,14,TRBV5-4,TRBJ2-5,TRBD2,TGTGCCAGCAGCTTGGAGCCGGGAGGAGAGACCCAGTACTTC,CASSLEPGGETQYF
.,16,TRBV28,TRBJ2-7,.,TGTGCCAGCAGTCCCCACCTCGAGGGATTGGCATACGAGCAGTACTTC,CASSPHLEGLAYEQYF
.,15,TRBV7-3,TRBJ2-7,.,TGTGCCAGCAGCTTAGGAGGGATGAGCTCCTACGAGCAGTACTTC,CASSLGGMSSYEQYF
.,15,TRBV7-2,TRBJ1-2,.,TGTGCCAGCAGCTCAGGGGCAGGGCTGGGTCGTGGCTACACCTTC,CASSSGAGLGRGYTF
.,14,TRBV28,TRBJ1-5,TRBD1,TGTGCCAGCAGTTTCAGGGGGGATCATCAGCCCCAGCATTTT,CASSFRGDHQPQHF
once,17,TRBV5-4,TRBJ2-4,TRBD1,TGTGCCAGCAGCTGGGGACAGGGGCCGTCAGCCAAAAACATTCAGTACTTC,CASSWGQGPSAKNIQYF
.,14,TRBV7-3,TRBJ2-4,.,TGTGCCAGCAGCACCTCCGGGGCCAAAAACATTCAGTACTTC,CASSTSGAKNIQYF
.,16,TRBV19,TRBJ1-2,.,TGTGCCAGTAGTATTAGCAGGGGAACTACTAACTATGGCTACACCTTC,CASSISRGTTNYGYTF
few,13,TRBV9,TRBJ2-7,TRBD1,TGTGCCAGCAGCGCGAGGGGGCAGTGGGAGCAGTACTTC,CASSARGQWEQYF
.,15,TRBV28,TRBJ2-2,TRBD2,TGTGCCAGCAGTTCAAAGCGGGAGGACACCGGGGAGCTGTTTTTT,CASSSKREDTGELFF
.,16,TRBV4-3,TRBJ2-7,.,TGCGCCAGCAGCCAAGACCCCGGGGGTCCGACCTACGAGCAGTACTTC,CASSQDPGGPTYEQYF
.,16,TRBV18,TRBJ1-6,.,TGTGCCAGCTCACCACAACGACCCGAGAGCGGTTCACCCCTCCACTTT,CASSPQRPESGSPLHF
.,16,TRBV19,TRBJ2-3,.,TGTGCCAGTAGGAGCTGGGCTAGCCCAAATGAAGATACGCAGTATTTT,CASRSWASPNEDTQYF
.,10,TRBV29-1,TRBJ1-2,.,TGCAGCGCCGGGGAGGGGACCTACACCTTC,CSAGEGTYTF
once,16,TRBV4-2,TRBJ1-6,.,TGTGCCAGCAGCCATCTCCTGGACAGTAGGAATTCACCCCTCCACTTT,CASSHLLDSRNSPLHF
many,13,TRBV27,TRBJ2-7,.,TGTGCCAGCAGTCCAATAACACCATTCCGGGAGTACTTC,CASSPITPFREYF
.,16,TRBV4-3,TRBJ1-1,.,TGCGCCAGCAGCCAAGTCGGGAGGGGGGAGAACACTGAAGCTTTCTTT,CASSQVGRGENTEAFF
.,16,TRBV7-9,TRBJ2-1,.,TGTGCCAGCAGCCATGGGGGCCTCAACTCCTACAATGAGCAGTTCTTC,CASSHGGLNSYNEQFF
.,13,TRBV11-3,TRBJ2-1,.,TGTGCCAGCAGCCCAAAGACTGGCGGGACCCAGTTCTTC,CASSPKTGGTQFF